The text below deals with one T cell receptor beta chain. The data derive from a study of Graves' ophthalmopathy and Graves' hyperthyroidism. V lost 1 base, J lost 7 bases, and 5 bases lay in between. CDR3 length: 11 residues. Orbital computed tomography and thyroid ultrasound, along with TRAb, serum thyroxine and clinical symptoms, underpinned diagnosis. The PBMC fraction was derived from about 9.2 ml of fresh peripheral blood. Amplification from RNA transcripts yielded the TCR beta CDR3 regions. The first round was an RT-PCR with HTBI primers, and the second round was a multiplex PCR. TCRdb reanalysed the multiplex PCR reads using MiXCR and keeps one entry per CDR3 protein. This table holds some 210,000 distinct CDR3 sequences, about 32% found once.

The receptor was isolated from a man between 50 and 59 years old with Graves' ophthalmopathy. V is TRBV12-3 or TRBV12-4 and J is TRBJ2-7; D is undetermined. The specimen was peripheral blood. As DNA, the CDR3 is TGTGCCAGCAGTTTAGTCGTAGAGCAGTACTTC. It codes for CASSLVVEQYF.